This is a list of T cell receptor beta chains from one sample in a study of T cells in Graves' hyperthyroidism and ophthalmopathy. Each CDR3 protein gets one entry after TCRdb re-called the multiplex PCR reads with MiXCR. The table records over 500,000 distinct CDR3 sequences, about 16% of them present only once. The sequencing sample was made of blood. Receptors originate from a woman aged 30 to 39 with Graves' ophthalmopathy. Both conserved end residues are part of each CDR3. Fields, in order: D gene, J gene, CDR3 length, V gene, clone size, CDR3 protein, CDR3 DNA. The D gene is left open where the match is weak. A row's size may be missing; if present it is once, few, many or a size class.

>NA|TRBJ2-6|13|TRBV15|few
CATSSSGANVLTF
TGTGCCACCAGCTCCTCTGGGGCCAACGTCCTGACTTTC
>NA|TRBJ1-3|16|TRBV4-1|few
CASSDRGDYSGNTIYF
TGCGCCAGCAGCGACCGGGGGGATTATTCTGGAAACACCATATATTTT
>NA|TRBJ1-5|16|TRBV15|many
CATSRDLGASNQPQHF
TGTGCCACCAGCAGAGATTTGGGGGCCAGCAATCAGCCCCAGCATTTT
>TRBD2|TRBJ2-7|14|TRBV20-1|NA
CSASSSTSVYEQYF
TGCAGTGCTAGTTCCAGTACTAGCGTCTATGAGCAGTACTTC
>NA|TRBJ2-1|15|TRBV2|many
CASSELAQSSNEQFF
TGTGCCAGCAGTGAACTAGCTCAATCTAGCAATGAGCAGTTCTTC
>TRBD1|TRBJ1-2|14|TRBV7-9|few
CASSKGQNNYGYTF
TGTGCCAGCAGCAAGGGACAGAACAACTATGGCTACACCTTC
>TRBD1|TRBJ1-4|16|TRBV7-9|many
CASSTGQLATNEKLFF
TGTGCCAGCAGCACGGGACAGCTCGCAACTAATGAAAAACTGTTTTTT
>NA|TRBJ1-3|13|TRBV29-1|few
CSVMRYSGNTIYF
TGCAGCGTTATGAGATACAGTGGAAACACCATATATTTT
>NA|TRBJ1-1|13|TRBV6-2/TRBV6-3|few
CASRGTWGTEAFF
TGTGCCAGCAGGGGGACATGGGGCACTGAAGCTTTCTTT
>TRBD2|TRBJ2-1|15|TRBV6-2/TRBV6-3|few
CASSYSKLAGVEQFF
TGTGCCAGCAGTTACTCGAAGCTAGCGGGAGTTGAGCAGTTCTTC
>TRBD2|TRBJ2-3|14|TRBV28|NA
CASRVAGVADTQYF
TGTGCCAGCAGAGTAGCGGGAGTTGCAGATACGCAGTATTTT
>NA|TRBJ1-1|11|TRBV6-1|NA
CASRAGLEAFF
TGTGCCAGCAGGGCCGGATTGGAAGCTTTCTTT
>TRBD2|TRBJ2-5|14|TRBV7-9|once
CASSLAETSKTQYF
TGTGCCAGCAGCTTAGCTGAGACTAGCAAGACCCAGTACTTC
>NA|TRBJ2-3|12|TRBV11-3|few
CASSGRDFTQYF
TGTGCCAGCAGCGGACGGGACTTTACGCAGTATTTT
>NA|TRBJ2-6|17|TRBV7-3|NA
CASSLGRISSGANVLTF
TGTGCCAGCAGCTTGGGTAGGATTTCCTCTGGGGCCAACGTCCTGACTTTC
>NA|TRBJ2-1|13|TRBV11-3|many
CASGHNLGNEQFF
TGTGCCAGCGGCCACAACCTTGGGAATGAGCAGTTCTTC
>NA|TRBJ1-4|13|TRBV28|many
CASQGLPNEKLFF
TGTGCCAGCCAGGGCCTACCCAATGAAAAACTGTTTTTT
>TRBD1|TRBJ2-2|14|TRBV4-3|few
CASSRSRGPGELFF
TGCGCCAGCAGCCGAAGCAGGGGGCCCGGGGAGCTGTTTTTT
>NA|TRBJ2-2|15|TRBV18|many
CASSRADANTGELFF
TGTGCCAGCTCACGAGCGGACGCGAACACCGGGGAGCTGTTTTTT
>TRBD2|TRBJ2-7|15|TRBV28|many
CASSFGLGTSYEQYF
TGTGCCAGCAGTTTCGGACTAGGGACCTCCTACGAGCAGTACTTC
>NA|TRBJ2-7|13|TRBV13|few
CASSGGRNYEQYF
TGTGCCAGCAGCGGTGGACGGAACTACGAGCAGTACTTC
>NA|TRBJ2-3|14|TRBV6-2/TRBV6-3|few
CASSYQSGRDTQYF
TGTGCCAGCAGTTACCAGAGCGGGCGGGATACGCAGTATTTT
>NA|TRBJ2-3|13|TRBV12-3/TRBV12-4|few
CASSGDGTDTQYF
TGTGCCAGTTCAGGGGATGGCACAGATACGCAGTATTTT
>NA|TRBJ2-7|11|TRBV29-1|few
CSVERAHEQYF
TGCAGCGTTGAGCGGGCGCACGAGCAGTACTTC
>NA|TRBJ2-7|11|TRBV30|NA
CAWSSSYEQYF
TGTGCCTGGAGTTCATCCTACGAGCAGTACTTC
>NA|TRBJ1-6|13|TRBV25-1|NA
CASSEYVNSPLHF
TGTGCCAGCAGTGAATATGTGAATTCACCCCTCCACTTT
>NA|TRBJ2-1|12|TRBV28|few
CASSLARAKRFF
TGTGCCAGCAGTTTGGCAAGGGCAAAACGGTTCTTC
>NA|TRBJ1-1|11|TRBV28|many
CASSDGTEAFF
TGTGCCAGCAGTGATGGGACTGAAGCTTTCTTT
>TRBD1|TRBJ2-7|13|TRBV20-1|many
CSANRDSTYEQYF
TGCAGTGCAAACCGGGACAGTACCTACGAGCAGTACTTC
>TRBD1|TRBJ1-3|15|TRBV7-9|NA
CASSFNRGLRSTIYF
TGTGCCAGCAGCTTCAACAGGGGGCTGAGAAGCACCATATATTTT
>NA|TRBJ2-3|15|TRBV28|many
CASNYGDIFTDTQYF
TGTGCCAGCAATTATGGGGATATCTTCACAGATACGCAGTATTTT
>NA|TRBJ2-1|16|TRBV3-1|NA
CASSQGIQGRGNEQFF
TGTGCCAGCAGCCAAGGTATCCAGGGTAGGGGCAATGAGCAGTTCTTC
>NA|TRBJ1-3|16|TRBV4-3|few
CASSQSRGIAGNTIYF
TGCGCCAGCAGCCAGTCCAGAGGGATCGCCGGAAACACCATATATTTT
>NA|TRBJ2-2|15|TRBV6-2/TRBV6-3|many
CASSRLAANTGELFF
TGTGCCAGCAGTAGGCTAGCTGCGAACACCGGGGAGCTGTTTTTT
>TRBD1|TRBJ2-6|15|TRBV24-1|few
CATSWDRAGANVLTF
TGTGCCACCAGCTGGGACAGGGCTGGGGCCAACGTCCTGACTTTC
>NA|TRBJ2-7|15|TRBV7-2|NA
CASIPSTDHLYEQYF
TGTGCCAGCATTCCTAGCACGGACCACCTGTACGAGCAGTACTTC
>NA|TRBJ2-3|15|TRBV20-1|many
CSARSFLRIGDTQYF
TGCAGTGCTAGGTCCTTCCTAAGGATTGGAGATACGCAGTATTTT
>TRBD2|TRBJ2-3|17|TRBV28|few
CASSRRLAGTSTDTQYF
TGTGCCAGCAGCCGGAGACTAGCGGGAACTTCCACAGATACGCAGTATTTT
>NA|TRBJ2-3|12|TRBV9|few
CASRGSRDTQYF
TGTGCCAGCAGGGGATCTAGGGATACGCAGTATTTT
>NA|TRBJ2-4|16|TRBV7-2|NA
CASSLGVLLAKNIQYF
TGTGCCAGCAGTCTAGGGGTACTCCTAGCCAAAAACATTCAGTACTTC
>TRBD2|TRBJ2-3|18|TRBV7-3|NA
CASSPGPGLAGGPDTQYF
TGTGCCAGCAGCCCCGGACCGGGACTAGCGGGAGGGCCAGATACGCAGTATTTT
>NA|TRBJ2-3|13|TRBV12-3/TRBV12-4|NA
CASSLRAADTQYF
TGTGCCAGCAGTTTAAGGGCGGCCGATACGCAGTATTTT
>TRBD2|TRBJ2-1|17|TRBV6-1|few
CASRGRGGRGTYNEQSF
TGTGCCAGCAGGGGCCGTGGCGGGAGAGGAACCTACAATGAGCAGTCCTTC
>NA|TRBJ1-4|12|TRBV3-1|many
CASSQVDEKLFF
TGTGCCAGCAGCCAAGTGGATGAAAAACTGTTTTTT
>NA|TRBJ2-5|12|TRBV19|NA
CASGTNQETQYF
TGTGCCAGTGGGACAAATCAAGAGACCCAGTACTTC
>TRBD1|TRBJ1-2|14|TRBV2|many
CASRQGLANYGYTF
TGTGCCAGTAGACAGGGGCTAGCTAACTATGGCTACACCTTC
>TRBD1|TRBJ2-4|18|TRBV11-2|many
CASSSLIGYRGSSNIQYF
TGTGCCAGCAGCTCCCTTATCGGTTACAGGGGATCTTCGAACATTCAGTACTTC
>NA|TRBJ1-2|14|TRBV14|few
CASSQPDSDYGYTF
TGTGCCAGCAGCCAACCCGACAGCGACTATGGCTACACCTTC
>NA|TRBJ1-1|16|TRBV7-9|few
CASNPSQGFSNTEAFF
TGTGCCAGCAACCCGTCACAGGGTTTTTCTAACACTGAAGCTTTCTTT
>NA|TRBJ2-1|16|TRBV27|many
CASSSLPGNGNLKQFF
TGTGCCAGCAGTTCCTTACCAGGGAATGGCAATTTGAAGCAGTTCTTC
>TRBD1|TRBJ2-1|14|TRBV6-5|NA
CASSWSGQNNEQFF
TGTGCCAGCAGTTGGTCGGGACAGAACAATGAGCAGTTCTTC
>TRBD2|TRBJ2-1|16|TRBV6-1|NA
CASSEWTSATYNEQFF
TGTGCCAGCAGTGAATGGACTAGCGCGACCTACAATGAGCAGTTCTTC
>NA|TRBJ1-1|15|TRBV20-1|few
CSARETGFGNTEAFF
TGCAGTGCTAGAGAAACAGGTTTCGGAAACACTGAAGCTTTCTTT
>TRBD1|TRBJ1-5|16|TRBV7-9|few
CASSSDRGLWNQPQHF
TGTGCCAGCAGCTCGGACAGGGGCTTGTGGAATCAGCCCCAGCATTTT